This T cell receptor beta chain was obtained from a study of blood T cell repertoires in COVID-19. A single count supports this clone. V shed 1 base, J shed 0 bases, and the junction held 7 bases outside the gene matches. CDR1 is KGHSH and CDR2 is LQKENI in the germline V gene. There are 18 residues in the CDR3. Study processing details: Amplification of reference gene primers was used by the study to estimate nucleated cell counts. Produced via immunoSEQ multiplex PCR; TCRdb's table is partial and in-frame only. The V and J calls and clone size were taken over from that table, and D and trimming were inferred from the DNA. The top ten hold 7.8% of the sample, which has a few hundred thousand clones, over 75% seen once.

This receptor was identified in a woman aged 50 to 65 who had recovered from COVID-19. The chain employs TRBV18 and TRBJ2-2, with 8 bases that match TRBD2. Sequencing used peripheral blood. The CDR3 bases are TGTGCCAGCTCACCACGACAACTAGCGGCACCGAACACCGGGGAGCTGTTTTTT. Translating gives CASSPRQLAAPNTGELFF.